A selection of T cell receptor beta chains follows, all from one sample in a study of blood T cell repertoires in COVID-19. Clones were read by immunoSEQ multiplex PCR, and TCRdb kept only the in-frame ones, dropping some. Altogether hundreds of thousands of clones are present, roughly 85% being singletons, with the ten largest covering 6% to 9%. The sequencing sample was made of peripheral blood. Source of these receptors: a human donor in a cohort sampled during active COVID-19. Each CDR3 is given with its conserved first and last residue. The order of the fields is D gene, J gene, clone size, V gene, CDR3 DNA, CDR3 protein. D genes are given only for firm matches. A clone size is listed for some rows: how often the clone was seen (once, few, many), or a class if it is expanded.

>NA|TRBJ1-1|NA|TRBV3-1/TRBV3-2
TGTGCCAGCAATCAGCGAGACACTGAAGCTTTCTTT
CASNQRDTEAFF
>TRBD1|TRBJ1-6|NA|TRBV3-1/TRBV3-2
TGTGCCAGCAGCCCATCAAAGGGGGCGAGTTCACCCCTCCACTTT
CASSPSKGASSPLHF
>NA|TRBJ1-2|NA|TRBV6-5
TGTGCCAGCAGTTTCACAGGCTCCTATGGCTACACCTTC
CASSFTGSYGYTF
>TRBD2|TRBJ2-1|NA|TRBV20-1
TGCAGTGCTAGTCCCTTAGCGGGGGGAAGTTACAATGAGCAGTTCTTC
CSASPLAGGSYNEQFF
>TRBD2|TRBJ2-2|NA|TRBV5-1
TGCGCCAGCAGCTACTCGGCTAGCGGACTTGCGAACACCGGGGAGCTGTTTTTT
CASSYSASGLANTGELFF
>NA|TRBJ1-4|NA|TRBV6-5
TGTGCCAGCAGCTCAGGGGTCACTAATGAAAAACTGTTTTTT
CASSSGVTNEKLFF
>NA|TRBJ1-2|NA|TRBV27
TGTGCCAGCAGTTTATCCAGAGGCCTGTTACTTGGCTACACCTTC
CASSLSRGLLLGYTF
>NA|TRBJ1-1|NA|TRBV29-1
TGCAGCGTTGATGGCGGCAGGAACACTGAAGCTTTCTTT
CSVDGGRNTEAFF
>NA|TRBJ2-7|NA|TRBV12-3/TRBV12-4
TGTGCCAGCAGCCGCGACAGGCCCTACGAGCAGTACTTC
CASSRDRPYEQYF
>NA|TRBJ2-7|NA|TRBV13
TGTGCCAGCAGTCGGGCAGGGGCGGATGAGCAGTACTTC
CASSRAGADEQYF
>NA|TRBJ1-1|once|TRBV2
TGTGCCAGCAACCAAGAGCAGGTGAGGGCTGAAGCTTTCTTT
CASNQEQVRAEAFF
>TRBD1|TRBJ1-2|NA|TRBV6-5
TGTGCCAGCAGTTACACCCAGGGGGGATATGGCTACACCTTC
CASSYTQGGYGYTF
>TRBD1|TRBJ1-3|NA|TRBV18
TGTGCCAGCTCACCGACATCTGACAGGGTTGGAAACACCATATATTTT
CASSPTSDRVGNTIYF
>TRBD1|TRBJ2-1|few|TRBV5-4
TGTGCCAGCAGCCAGGACAGGGGGCGCGACAATGAGCAGTTCTTC
CASSQDRGRDNEQFF
>NA|TRBJ2-7|NA|TRBV5-1
TGCGCCAGCAGCTCCCTAAATGTCAACTACGAGCAGTACTTC
CASSSLNVNYEQYF
>NA|TRBJ2-7|NA|TRBV10-2
TGCGCCAGCAGTGACTCACAGGGTTTTGCCGAGCAGTACTTC
CASSDSQGFAEQYF
>NA|TRBJ1-2|NA|TRBV14
TGTGCCAGCAGCCAAGACTGGGGGGGCTCTGGCTACACCTTC
CASSQDWGGSGYTF
>NA|TRBJ2-7|few|TRBV4-1
TGCGCCAGCAGCCAAGGGACAGTGACTCCCTACGAGCAGTACTTC
CASSQGTVTPYEQYF
>NA|TRBJ1-2|once|TRBV6-1
TGTGCCAGCAGTGACCTCCCGGGACACCAAACTCGTGGCTACACCTTC
CASSDLPGHQTRGYTF
>NA|TRBJ2-6|NA|TRBV4-2
TGTGCCAGCAGCCAAGGGGGAGAGGGACAATTCTCTGGGGCCAACGTCCTGACTTTC
CASSQGGEGQFSGANVLTF
>NA|TRBJ2-7|NA|TRBV27
TGTGCCAGCAGTTCCCTGACGGGAACCTACGAGCAGTACTTC
CASSSLTGTYEQYF
>NA|TRBJ2-6|NA|TRBV29-1
TGCAGCGCTCTAACGGCGGATGGGGCCAACGTCCTGACTTTC
CSALTADGANVLTF
>NA|TRBJ2-2|NA|TRBV24-1
TGTGCCACCCAGCCAGGTGATTTTACCGGGGAGCTGTTTTTT
CATQPGDFTGELFF
>NA|TRBJ1-4|NA|TRBV21-1
TGTGCCAGAACCGGGACAGATAATGAAAAACTGTTTTTT
CARTGTDNEKLFF
>NA|TRBJ1-1|NA|TRBV21-1
TGTGCCAGCAGCGGAAGGGACAGTTTGAACACTGAAGCTTTCTTT
CASSGRDSLNTEAFF
>NA|TRBJ2-6|NA|TRBV19
TGTGCCAGTAGACCCAGGGGCTCTGGGGCCAACGTCCTGACTTTC
CASRPRGSGANVLTF
>NA|TRBJ2-6|NA|TRBV19
TGTGCCAGTAGTAGACGGGGACTCGAGGCTGGGGCCAACGTCCTGACTTTC
CASSRRGLEAGANVLTF
>TRBD1|TRBJ1-1|NA|TRBV20-1
TGCAGTGCTAGTCGACAGGGGAGGAACACTGAAGCTTTCTTT
CSASRQGRNTEAFF
>TRBD1|TRBJ2-3|NA|TRBV19
TGTGCCACCTCCGGGACAGGGCAAGATACGCAGTATTTT
CATSGTGQDTQYF
>NA|TRBJ2-1|NA|TRBV20-1
TGCAGTGCTAGATGGGGCGATGAGCAGTTCTTC
CSARWGDEQFF
>NA|TRBJ2-2|NA|TRBV7-7
TGTGCCAGCAGCTTAGTAGGCGGGAACACCGGGGAGCTGTTTTTT
CASSLVGGNTGELFF
>NA|TRBJ1-1|NA|TRBV2
TGTGCCAGCAGTGAAGGCAGGGTCGGGTACACTGAAGCTTTCTTT
CASSEGRVGYTEAFF
>NA|TRBJ2-2|NA|TRBV5-6
TGTGCCAGCACCCGGGGCGGGGCGAACACCGGGGAGCTGTTTTTT
CASTRGGANTGELFF
>NA|TRBJ1-5|NA|TRBV5-5
TGTGCCAGCAGCTTTGGCGGGATCAATCAGCCCCAGCATTTT
CASSFGGINQPQHF
>NA|TRBJ1-1|NA|TRBV29-1
TGCAGCGTCCCCAGGACCGGGGAGGGTACTGAAGCTTTCTTT
CSVPRTGEGTEAFF
>NA|TRBJ1-2|NA|TRBV9
TGTGCCAGCAGCGTAGCCAGGGGATATGGCTACACCTTC
CASSVARGYGYTF
>TRBD1|TRBJ1-2|NA|TRBV19
TGTGCCAGTAGGCATACAGGGGACTATGGCTACACCTTC
CASRHTGDYGYTF
>NA|TRBJ2-7|once|TRBV10-3
TGTGCCATCAGTGAGGCCGGGATTGCCTACGAGCAGTACTTC
CAISEAGIAYEQYF
>TRBD2|TRBJ2-1|NA|TRBV6-5
TGTGCCAGCACAACTAGCGGGCCCAATGAGCAGTTCTTC
CASTTSGPNEQFF
>TRBD1|TRBJ2-1|once|TRBV3-1/TRBV3-2
TGTGCCAGCAGCCAATTGGGGGACAGGGTGGGGAATGAGCAGTTCTTC
CASSQLGDRVGNEQFF
>NA|TRBJ1-2|NA|TRBV7-2
TGTGCCAGCAGCTCCCGGAGCACTAACTATGGCTACACCTTC
CASSSRSTNYGYTF
>TRBD1|TRBJ1-1|NA|TRBV6-5
TGTGCCAGCAACCGGGACAGGGGAGGTTCAGCTGAAGCTTTCTTT
CASNRDRGGSAEAFF
>TRBD1|TRBJ2-1|NA|TRBV24-1
TGTGCCACCAGTGACCCGGGACAGAAGCAGTTCTTC
CATSDPGQKQFF
>NA|TRBJ1-1|NA|TRBV12-5
TGTGCTAGTGGTTTGGATCCCAGGGCGGCTTTCTTT
CASGLDPRAAFF
>TRBD1|TRBJ1-2|NA|TRBV24-1
TGTGCCACCAGTGACCGAGGAACGACAGGGAATGGCTACACCTTC
CATSDRGTTGNGYTF
>TRBD2|TRBJ2-1|NA|TRBV6-5
TGTGCCAGCAGGCGACTAGCGGGGGGGCCGGGAGAGCAGTTCTTC
CASRRLAGGPGEQFF
>TRBD1|TRBJ2-7|few|TRBV14
TGTGCCAGCAGCCATACGGGACAGGGATTCTACGAGCAGTACTTC
CASSHTGQGFYEQYF
>TRBD2|TRBJ2-3|NA|TRBV7-3
TGTGCCAGCAGCTTGTCGGGGGGTTCAGATACGCAGTATTTT
CASSLSGGSDTQYF
>TRBD1|TRBJ1-1|NA|TRBV7-6
TGTGCCAGCAGCTTAAGGGGGCGGAACACTGAAGCTTTCTTT
CASSLRGRNTEAFF
>NA|TRBJ2-2|NA|TRBV18
TGTGCCAGCTCACCTCTCTCGCGCAGACAATTGAACACCGGGGAGCTGTTTTTT
CASSPLSRRQLNTGELFF
>NA|TRBJ1-6|few|TRBV5-4
TGTGCCAGCAGCTCCGGGGGAGGGTACGATGGTTCACCCCTCCACTTT
CASSSGGGYDGSPLHF
>NA|TRBJ2-1|NA|TRBV20-1
TGCAGTGCTAGTGGGGCGGGGAGCTCCTACAATGAGCAGTTCTTC
CSASGAGSSYNEQFF
>TRBD1|TRBJ2-5|once|TRBV24-1
TGTGCCACCAGTGATCCAACTAGGACAGGGAAAGAGACCCAGTACTTC
CATSDPTRTGKETQYF
>NA|TRBJ1-1|NA|TRBV7-3
TGTGCCAGCAGCCTCTTTAACGGGAACACTGAAGCTTTCTTT
CASSLFNGNTEAFF
>NA|TRBJ1-4|NA|TRBV6-5
TGTGCCACCGGACACTCAGCAACTAATGAAAAACTGTTTTTT
CATGHSATNEKLFF
>NA|TRBJ1-6|NA|TRBV5-4
TGTGCCAGCAGCGAAGTGGGGGGGGCGGGGAATTCACCCCTCCACTTT
CASSEVGGAGNSPLHF
>TRBD1|TRBJ1-2|NA|TRBV10-2
TGCGCCAGCGGACAGGGGCCTACTCATGGCTACACCTTC
CASGQGPTHGYTF